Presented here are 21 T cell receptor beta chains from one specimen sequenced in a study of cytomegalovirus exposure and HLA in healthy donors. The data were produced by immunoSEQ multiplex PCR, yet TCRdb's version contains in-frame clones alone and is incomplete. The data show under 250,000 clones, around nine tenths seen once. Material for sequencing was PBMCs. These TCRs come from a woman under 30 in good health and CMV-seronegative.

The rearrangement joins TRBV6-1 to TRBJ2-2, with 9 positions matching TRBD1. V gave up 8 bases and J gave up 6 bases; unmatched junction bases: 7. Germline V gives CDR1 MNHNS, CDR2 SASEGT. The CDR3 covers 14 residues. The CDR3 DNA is TGTGCCAGCGGAAGGACAGGGGTTCCCGGGGAGCTGTTTTTT. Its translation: CASGRTGVPGELFF.

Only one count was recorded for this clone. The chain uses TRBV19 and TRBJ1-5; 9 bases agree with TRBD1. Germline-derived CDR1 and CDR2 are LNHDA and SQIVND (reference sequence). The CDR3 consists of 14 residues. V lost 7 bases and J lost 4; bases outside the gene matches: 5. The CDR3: CASTQQGANQPQHF. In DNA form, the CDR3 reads TGTGCCAGTACCCAACAGGGGGCAAATCAGCCCCAGCATTTT.

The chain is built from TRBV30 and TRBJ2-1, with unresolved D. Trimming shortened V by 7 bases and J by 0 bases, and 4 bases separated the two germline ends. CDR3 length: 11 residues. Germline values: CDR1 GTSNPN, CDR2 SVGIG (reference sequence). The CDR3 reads CASSSYNEQFF. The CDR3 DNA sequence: TGTGCCTCCAGCTCCTACAATGAGCAGTTCTTC.

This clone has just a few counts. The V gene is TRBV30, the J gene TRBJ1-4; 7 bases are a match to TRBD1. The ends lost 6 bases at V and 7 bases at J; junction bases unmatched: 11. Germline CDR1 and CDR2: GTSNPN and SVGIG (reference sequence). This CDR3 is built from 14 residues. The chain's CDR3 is CACRNRGSGEKLFF. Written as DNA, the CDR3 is TGTGCCTGCAGAAACAGGGGAAGCGGTGAAAAACTGTTTTTT.

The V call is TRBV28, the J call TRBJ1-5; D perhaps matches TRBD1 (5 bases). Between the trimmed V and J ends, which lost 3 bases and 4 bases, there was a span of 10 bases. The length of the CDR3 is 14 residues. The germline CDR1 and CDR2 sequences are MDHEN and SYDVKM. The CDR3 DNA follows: TGTGCCAGCAGTTTCGGCGCAGGGAATCAGCCCCAGCATTTT. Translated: CASSFGAGNQPQHF.

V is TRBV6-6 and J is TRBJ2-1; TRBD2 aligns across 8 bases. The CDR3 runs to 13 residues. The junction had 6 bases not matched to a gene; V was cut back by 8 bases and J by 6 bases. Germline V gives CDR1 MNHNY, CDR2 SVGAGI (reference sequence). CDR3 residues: CASSGLVVNEQFF. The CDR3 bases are TGTGCCAGCTCGGGACTAGTGGTCAATGAGCAGTTCTTC.

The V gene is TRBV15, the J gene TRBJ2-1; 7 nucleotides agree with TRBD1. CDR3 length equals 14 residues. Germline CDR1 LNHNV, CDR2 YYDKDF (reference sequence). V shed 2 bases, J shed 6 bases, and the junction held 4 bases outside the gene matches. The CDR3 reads CATSRPNRGNEQFF. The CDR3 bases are TGTGCCACCAGCAGACCTAACAGGGGCAATGAGCAGTTCTTC.

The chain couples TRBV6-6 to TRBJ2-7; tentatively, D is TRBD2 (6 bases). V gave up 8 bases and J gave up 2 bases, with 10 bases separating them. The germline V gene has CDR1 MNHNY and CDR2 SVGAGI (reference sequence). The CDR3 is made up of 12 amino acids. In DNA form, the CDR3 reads TGTGCCAGCGGGGACTTTCCCTACGAGCAGTACTTC. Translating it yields CASGDFPYEQYF.

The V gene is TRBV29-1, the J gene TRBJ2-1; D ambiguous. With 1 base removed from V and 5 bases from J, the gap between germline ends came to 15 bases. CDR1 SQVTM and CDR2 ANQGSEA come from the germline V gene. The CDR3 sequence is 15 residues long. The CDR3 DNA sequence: TGCAGCGTTGAAGCTTCCCCCGTCACACACAATGAGCAGTTCTTC. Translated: CSVEASPVTHNEQFF.

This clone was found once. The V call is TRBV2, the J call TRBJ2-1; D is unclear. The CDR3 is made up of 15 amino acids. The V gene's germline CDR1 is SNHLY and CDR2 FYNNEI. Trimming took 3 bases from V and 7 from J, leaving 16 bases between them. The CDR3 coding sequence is TGTGCCAGCAGTGACGTGGTTACGGGTAGGAATGAGCAGTTCTTC. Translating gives CASSDVVTGRNEQFF. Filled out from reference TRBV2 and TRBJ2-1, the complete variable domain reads EPEVTQTPSHQVTQMGQEVILRCVPISNHLYFYWYRQILGQKVEFLVSFYNNEISEKSEIFDDQFSVERPDGSNFTLKIRSTKLEDSAMYFCASSDVVTGRNEQFFGPGTRLTVL.

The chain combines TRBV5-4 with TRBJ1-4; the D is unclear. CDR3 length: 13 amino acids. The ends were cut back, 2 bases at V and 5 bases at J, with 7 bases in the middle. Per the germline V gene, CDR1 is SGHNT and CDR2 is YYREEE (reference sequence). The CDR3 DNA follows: TGTGCCAGCAGCTTTGCGGGGAATGAAAAACTGTTTTTT. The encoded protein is CASSFAGNEKLFF.

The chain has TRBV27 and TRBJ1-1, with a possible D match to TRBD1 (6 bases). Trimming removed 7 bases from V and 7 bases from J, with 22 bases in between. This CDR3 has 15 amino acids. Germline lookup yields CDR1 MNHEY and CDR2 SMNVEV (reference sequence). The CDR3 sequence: CASKGRGGLLREAFF. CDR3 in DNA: TGTGCCAGCAAAGGGAGGGGGGGACTCCTCCGTGAAGCTTTCTTT.

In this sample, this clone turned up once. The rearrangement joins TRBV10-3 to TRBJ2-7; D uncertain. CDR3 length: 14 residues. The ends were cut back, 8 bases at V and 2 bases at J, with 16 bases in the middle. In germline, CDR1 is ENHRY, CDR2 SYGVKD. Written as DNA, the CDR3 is TGTGCCATCGCCGGTAGCCTTGCCCCCTACGAGCAGTACTTC. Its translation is CAIAGSLAPYEQYF.

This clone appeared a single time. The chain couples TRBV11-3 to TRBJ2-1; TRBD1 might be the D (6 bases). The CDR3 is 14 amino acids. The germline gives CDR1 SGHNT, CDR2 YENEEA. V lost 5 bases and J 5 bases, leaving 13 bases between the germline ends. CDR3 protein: CASSGRDKDNEQFF. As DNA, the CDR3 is TGTGCCAGCAGCGGCCGGGACAAAGACAATGAGCAGTTCTTC.

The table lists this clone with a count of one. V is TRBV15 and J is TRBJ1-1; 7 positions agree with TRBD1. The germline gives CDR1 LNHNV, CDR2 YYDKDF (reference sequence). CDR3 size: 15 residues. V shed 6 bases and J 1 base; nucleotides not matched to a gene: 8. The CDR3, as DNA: TGTGCCACCAGTACAGACAGGGAAAGGAACACTGAAGCTTTCTTT. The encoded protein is CATSTDRERNTEAFF. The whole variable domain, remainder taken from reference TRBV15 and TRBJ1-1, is DAMVIQNPRYQVTQFGKPVTLSCSQTLNHNVMYWYQQKSSQAPKLLFHYYDKDFNNEADTPDNFQSRRPNTSFCFLDIRSPGLGDTAMYLCATSTDRERNTEAFFGQGTRLTVV.

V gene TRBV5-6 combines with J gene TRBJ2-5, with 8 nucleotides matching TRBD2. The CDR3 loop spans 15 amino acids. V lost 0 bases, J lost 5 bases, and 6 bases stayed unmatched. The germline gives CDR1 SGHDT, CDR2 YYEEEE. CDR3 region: CASSLVASGSETQYF. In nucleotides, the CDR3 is TGTGCCAGCAGCTTGGTAGCCAGCGGGAGCGAGACCCAGTACTTC.

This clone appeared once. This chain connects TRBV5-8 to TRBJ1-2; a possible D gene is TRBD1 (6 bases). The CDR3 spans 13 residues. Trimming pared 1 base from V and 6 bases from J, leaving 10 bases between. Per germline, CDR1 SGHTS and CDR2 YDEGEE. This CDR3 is CASSLNRAHGYTF. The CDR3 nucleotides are TGTGCCAGCAGCTTGAACAGGGCGCATGGCTACACCTTC. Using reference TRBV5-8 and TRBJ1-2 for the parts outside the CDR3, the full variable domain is EAGVTQSPTHLIKTRGQQATLRCSPISGHTSVYWYQQALGLGLQFLLWYDEGEERNRGNFPPRFSGRQFPNYSSELNVNALELEDSALYLCASSLNRAHGYTFGSGTRLTVV.

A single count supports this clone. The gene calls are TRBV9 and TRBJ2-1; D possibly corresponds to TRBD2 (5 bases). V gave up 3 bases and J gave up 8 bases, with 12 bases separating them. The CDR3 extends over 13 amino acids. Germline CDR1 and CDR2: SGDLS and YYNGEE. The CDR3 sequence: CASSEDSPYEQFF. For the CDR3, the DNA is TGTGCCAGCAGCGAGGACTCGCCCTATGAGCAGTTCTTC.

The CDR3 DNA follows: TGTGCCAGCAGTGACGGGGCAGGGGATGAAAAACTGTTTTTT. Protein product: CASSDGAGDEKLFF. The V and J genes are TRBV2 and TRBJ1-4; the D gene is possibly TRBD1 (6 bases). V lost 3 bases and J 6 bases, leaving 11 bases between the germline ends. The CDR3 has 14 residues. Germline CDR1 reads SNHLY; CDR2 reads FYNNEI.

The CDR3 loop reads CASSQATPNYGYTF. The CDR3, as DNA: TGTGCCAGCAGCCAAGCGACACCCAACTATGGCTACACCTTC. The rearrangement joins TRBV14 to TRBJ1-2; D is unresolved. The ends were cut back, 1 base at V and 2 bases at J, with 8 bases in the middle. The CDR3 covers 14 residues. From germline, CDR1 is SGHDN and CDR2 FVKESK.

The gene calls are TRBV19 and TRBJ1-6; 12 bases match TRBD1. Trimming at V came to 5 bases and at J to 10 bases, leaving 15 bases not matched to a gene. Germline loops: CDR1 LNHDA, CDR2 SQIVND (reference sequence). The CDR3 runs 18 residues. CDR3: CASSSPGQGALWGSPLHF. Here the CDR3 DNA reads TGTGCCAGTAGTTCACCGGGACAGGGGGCTCTCTGGGGGTCACCCCTCCACTTT.